The 2 T cell receptor beta chains in this list originate from one sample, sequenced in a study of T cell responses to AZD1222 COVID-19 vaccine. Profiled with immunoSEQ multiplex PCR; TCRdb holds only in-frame clones, not every one. Of 130,000 or so clones listed, 93% were seen once; the top ten hold 5.4%. The sequenced sample was peripheral blood, obtained on day 0 of AZD1222 vaccination. These TCRs come from an adult in good health.

The chain uses TRBV7-8 and TRBJ2-1; maybe TRBD2 (6 bases). The CDR3 covers 15 residues. CDR1 is SGHVS, CDR2 FQNEAQ, per germline. Trimming cost V 0 bases and J 1 base, with 7 bases left between them. The CDR3 coding sequence is TGTGCCAGCAGCTTAGCCGCGGGGTCCTACAATGAGCAGTTCTTC. Protein sequence: CASSLAAGSYNEQFF.

This clone was seen only once. The chain joins TRBV5-1 to TRBJ1-1; D is possibly TRBD1 (5 bases). V dropped 4 bases and J dropped 8 bases, with 12 bases sitting between them. CDR3 size: 12 residues. The germline V gene has CDR1 SGHRS and CDR2 YFSETQ. Written as DNA, the CDR3 is TGCGCCAGCAGCCCAGAAACAGGAGAAGCTTTCTTT. It yields the protein CASSPETGEAFF.